These 21 T cell receptor beta chains came from one sample sequenced in a study of regulatory T cells in long-lasting Graves disease. Researchers made TCR beta libraries by using iRepertoire HTBI primers and running Arm-PCR on CDR3 regions. TCRdb ran MiXCR on the multiplex PCR reads and lists one entry per CDR3 protein. The table shows a few hundred thousand distinct CDR3 sequences, with about 16% occurring only once. As for time point: newly diagnosed GD, antithyroid drugs for less than 3 months. The TCR library was prepared using RNA isolated from PBMCs. These same data were also listed under a study on T cells in Graves' hyperthyroidism and ophthalmopathy.

The material sequenced was peripheral blood mononuclear cells (PBMCs), taken at new diagnosis, from a patient treated with antithyroid drugs. These receptors were taken from a woman aged 18-35 years with Graves disease.

This clonotype has just a few counts. The chain links TRBV12-3 or TRBV12-4 to TRBJ1-3, with D unclear. CDR3 length equals 13 residues. V was trimmed by 2 bases and J by 1 base, leaving 3 bases between them. The chain's CDR3 is CASSLQSGNTIYF. CDR3 DNA sequence: TGTGCCAGCAGTTTACAATCTGGAAACACCATATATTTT.

This clonotype was counted many times. The V call is TRBV27, the J call TRBJ2-5, with D unresolved. The ends were cut back, 6 bases at V and 3 bases at J, with 11 bases in the middle. The length of the CDR3 is 13 residues. In germline, CDR1 is MNHEY, CDR2 SMNVEV (reference sequence). DNA for the CDR3: TGTGCCAGCAGAGGTGGCAGCGAAGAGACCCAGTACTTC. Translation: CASRGGSEETQYF.

The CDR3, as DNA: TGTGCCAGCAGCGGCATTGGGCGGGGAAGGGAGCAGTTCTTC. Protein sequence: CASSGIGRGREQFF. V is TRBV9 and J is TRBJ2-1, with a tentative D call TRBD2 (6 bases). CDR1 is SGDLS and CDR2 is YYNGEE in the germline V gene. V was cut by 3 bases and J by 10 bases, with 17 bases left in between. The CDR3 is 14 amino acids. The variable domain in full, with the rest retrieved from reference TRBV9 and TRBJ2-1, is DSGVTQTPKHLITATGQRVTLRCSPRSGDLSVYWYQQSLDQGLQFLIQYYNGEERAKGNILERFSAQQFPDLHSELNLSSLELGDSALYFCASSGIGRGREQFFGPGTRLTVL.

The V call is TRBV18, the J call TRBJ1-1; 7 nucleotides agree with TRBD1. Germline trimming cut 8 bases from V and 3 bases from J; bases unmatched to any gene: 6. This CDR3 region has 13 residues. Germline values: CDR1 KGHSH, CDR2 LQKENI. The CDR3 DNA is TGTGCCAGCGCACAGGGGATGGACACTGAAGCTTTCTTT. It yields the protein CASAQGMDTEAFF. Based on the CDR3 plus reference TRBV18 and TRBJ1-1, the full variable domain is NAGVMQNPRHLVRRRGQEARLRCSPMKGHSHVYWYRQLPEEGLKFMVYLQKENIIDESGMPKERFSAEFPKEGPSILRIQQVVRGDSAAYFCASAQGMDTEAFFGQGTRLTVV.

This clonotype was detected ten times or more. The chain has TRBV6-1 and TRBJ2-5; TRBD2 aligns across 12 bases. Trimming cost V 7 bases and J 2 bases; bases outside gene matches: 5. Germline V CDR1 and CDR2: MNHNS, SASEGT. The length of the CDR3 is 15 residues. The CDR3 sequence: CASKGLAGGQETQYF. CDR3 DNA: TGTGCCAGCAAGGGGCTAGCGGGGGGGCAAGAGACCCAGTACTTC.

This clonotype was picked up a small number of times. This chain links TRBV19 with TRBJ1-5, with 8 positions matching TRBD1. This CDR3 region has 16 residues. CDR1 is LNHDA, CDR2 SQIVND, per germline (reference sequence). The ends lost 5 bases at V and 1 base at J; junction bases unmatched: 7. CDR3 protein: CASSYAGQGSNQPQHF. The CDR3, as DNA: TGTGCCAGTAGTTACGCCGGACAGGGCAGCAATCAGCCCCAGCATTTT.

This clonotype was seen a handful of times. The V gene is TRBV19, the J gene TRBJ2-2, with 10 bases aligning to TRBD1. The CDR3 is made up of 15 amino acids. The trim removed 9 bases at V and 4 bases at J, leaving 8 bases unmatched. The V gene's germline CDR1 is LNHDA and CDR2 SQIVND (reference sequence). Here the CDR3 reads CASATGTGVTGELFF. The CDR3 DNA follows: TGTGCCAGCGCTACCGGGACAGGGGTCACCGGGGAGCTGTTTTTT.

In this sample, this clonotype turned up many times. The chain links TRBV6-5 to TRBJ1-2, with TRBD1 as a possible D gene (6 bases). This CDR3 has 15 residues. The germline CDR1 and CDR2 sequences are MNHEY and SVGAGI. V dropped 4 bases and J dropped 2 bases, with 14 bases sitting between them. In nucleotides, the CDR3 is TGTGCCAGCAGTTCACTCCGGCAGGGGAACTATGGCTACACCTTC. This gives the protein CASSSLRQGNYGYTF.

This clonotype was observed many times. The gene calls are TRBV20-1 and TRBJ2-1; 8 nucleotides match TRBD1. V shed 3 bases, J shed 8 bases, and the junction held 6 bases outside the gene matches. The CDR3 totals 13 residues. CDR1 DFQATT and CDR2 SNEGSKA come from the germline V gene (reference sequence). DNA for the CDR3: TGCAGTGCTAGTGACGCAGGGGGCGATGAGCAGTTCTTC. Its protein product is CSASDAGGDEQFF.

Ten or more counts support this clonotype. Its ends do not fully match the called genes, so a read error is possible. This rearrangement joins TRBV28 to TRBJ2-3, with 10 bases identical to TRBD2. This CDR3 region has 15 residues. Germline assignment: CDR1 MDHEN and CDR2 SYDVKM. In nucleotides, the CDR3 is TGTGCCAGCAGTCGTCCTAGCGGGAGCAGAGATACGCAGTATTTT. Amino acids: CASSRPSGSRDTQYF.

In DNA form, the CDR3 reads TGTGCCAGCAGTTACCCTCGCCGGCAGTTCTTC. Translation: CASSYPRRQFF. The chain combines TRBV6-5 with TRBJ2-1; D not resolved. Trimming left V 2 bases short and J 12 bases short, with 8 bases between. Germline V lookup: CDR1 MNHEY, CDR2 SVGAGI. The CDR3 loop spans 11 amino acids.

The rearrangement links TRBV6-1 to TRBJ1-1; D possibly corresponds to TRBD1 (5 bases). V shed 3 bases and J shed 4 bases, with 9 bases lying between them. Looked up from germline, CDR1 is MNHNS and CDR2 is SASEGT. This CDR3 contains 13 residues. As DNA, the CDR3 is TGTGCCAGCAGTGAGGGGGTCGGCACTGAAGCTTTCTTT. It is translated as CASSEGVGTEAFF.

This clonotype has a count of ten or more. The V and J genes are TRBV29-1 and TRBJ1-1, with 10 bases identical to TRBD1. The CDR3 consists of 12 residues. V gave up 4 bases and J gave up 5 bases; unmatched junction bases: 1. In germline, CDR1 is SQVTM, CDR2 ANQGSEA. As DNA, the CDR3 is TGCAGCGTTGGACAGGGGGCGACTGAAGCTTTCTTT. This translates into CSVGQGATEAFF.

This clonotype has ten or more counts. The rearrangement links TRBV28 to TRBJ2-5; D tentatively fits TRBD1 or TRBD2 (7 bases each). V was shortened by 5 bases and J by 4 bases, with 14 bases between the two germline ends. The CDR3 has 14 residues. Per the germline V gene, CDR1 is MDHEN and CDR2 is SYDVKM. The CDR3 is CASSLQGGLETQYF. The CDR3 DNA reads TGTGCCAGCAGTCTCCAGGGGGGGCTAGAGACCCAGTACTTC.

This chain links TRBV6-2 or TRBV6-3 with TRBJ1-2; 7 bases agree with TRBD1. Looked up from germline, CDR1 is MNHEY and CDR2 is SVGEGT. J lost 1 base, V lost 7 bases, and 3 bases had no gene match. The length of the CDR3 is 13 residues. The CDR3 DNA reads TGTGCCAGCAAAGGGGGCAGTAACTATGGCTACACCTTC. It encodes CASKGGSNYGYTF.

The chain recombines TRBV3-1 with TRBJ1-1; tentatively, D is TRBD1 (5 bases). V lost 4 bases to trimming and J lost 0 bases, with 15 bases between them. CDR1 and CDR2 from the germline V gene are LGHDT and YNNKEL (reference sequence). The CDR3 is made up of 16 amino acids. Written as DNA, the CDR3 is TGTGCCAGCAGCCCCGCGCTGGGGGAAGTGAACACTGAAGCTTTCTTT. Translating it yields CASSPALGEVNTEAFF.

The J gene is TRBJ2-5, the V gene TRBV5-6, with a possible D match to TRBD1 (6 bases). The germline V gene has CDR1 SGHDT and CDR2 YYEEEE. This CDR3 comprises 13 residues. The V end lost 1 base, the J end lost 5 bases, and 9 bases lay between the germline ends. CDR3 DNA: TGTGCCAGCAGCTTGACAGGGAAGGAGACCCAGTACTTC. It translates to CASSLTGKETQYF.

A few counts support this clonotype. In DNA, the CDR3 is TGCGCCAGCAGCGAAGCTTCACAGGGGGCCACTGAAGCTTTCTTT. Encoded protein: CASSEASQGATEAFF. The gene calls are TRBV5-1 and TRBJ1-1, with 9 bases that match TRBD1. The CDR3 is made up of 15 amino acids. J gave up 4 bases and V 4 bases, and 8 bases lay outside the gene matches. Germline CDR1 SGHRS, CDR2 YFSETQ.

This clonotype occurred many times. The chain's CDR3 is CASSLTPGSNYGYTF. Here the CDR3 DNA reads TGCGCCAGCAGCTTGACCCCCGGCAGCAACTATGGCTACACCTTC. The chain is built from TRBV5-1 and TRBJ1-2; no reliable D call. With 1 base removed from V and 2 bases from J, the gap between germline ends came to 12 bases. Germline V gene lookup returns CDR1 SGHRS and CDR2 YFSETQ. The CDR3 consists of 15 residues.

This clonotype has ten or more counts. The rearrangement links TRBV6-9 to TRBJ2-7; D gene uncertain. The germline gives CDR1 MNHGY, CDR2 SVAAGI. Trimming removed 4 bases at V and 2 bases at J, with 9 bases between. The CDR3 totals 13 residues. The CDR3 is CASSSSPTYEQYF. For the CDR3, the DNA is TGTGCCAGCAGTTCAAGTCCTACCTACGAGCAGTACTTC.

This chain uses TRBV15 with TRBJ2-1; perhaps TRBD1 as D (5 bases). The germline V gene encodes CDR1 LNHNV and CDR2 YYDKDF (reference sequence). Trimming left V 8 bases short and J 3 bases short, with 17 bases between. The CDR3 has 15 residues. CDR3 protein: CATSLGHEDYNEQFF. CDR3 DNA sequence: TGTGCCACCTCATTGGGGCACGAGGACTACAATGAGCAGTTCTTC.